The 19 T cell receptor beta chains below were found in one sample sequenced in a study of T cells in tuberculosis. The repertoire was sequenced with immunoSEQ multiplex PCR; TCRdb's copy has only in-frame clones and lacks some. The sample holds about 53,000 clones, nearly 95% seen once. Described time point: new active TB diagnosis, blood taken before or within 7 days of starting treatment. Sequenced here: PBMCs, sampled at tuberculosis diagnosis. The receptors stem from an adult with tuberculosis.

The rearrangement uses TRBV29-1 and TRBJ1-3; D gene uncertain. The germline gives CDR1 SQVTM, CDR2 ANQGSEA. The CDR3 extends over 13 amino acids. The ends were cut back, 5 bases at V and 0 bases at J, with 8 bases in the middle. CDR3: CSVREGSGNTIYF. The CDR3 coding sequence is TGCAGCGTTCGTGAGGGCTCTGGAAACACCATATATTTT.

The chain is built from TRBV9 and TRBJ1-2, with D possibly matching TRBD1 (5 bases). The germline V and J ends were trimmed by 5 bases and 5 bases, with 22 bases remaining between them. The CDR3 spans 16 residues. From germline, CDR1 is SGDLS and CDR2 YYNGEE. CDR3 in DNA: TGTGCCAGCAGTGTGCATGAGCGGGCCGAGGGGTATGGCTACACCTTC. Its protein product is CASSVHERAEGYGYTF.

The chain uses TRBV6-1 and TRBJ1-5; D perhaps matches TRBD1 (5 bases). Per the germline V gene, CDR1 is MNHNS and CDR2 is SASEGT. The V gene lost 6 bases and the J gene lost 2 bases, with 8 bases spanning the gap. The CDR3 has 13 residues. The CDR3 sequence is CASRGGRNQPQHF. The CDR3 nucleotides are TGTGCCAGCAGGGGGGGTCGCAATCAGCCCCAGCATTTT.

The gene calls are TRBV7-9 and TRBJ2-3, with TRBD2 matching 11 bases. The germline CDR1 and CDR2 sequences are SEHNR and FQNEAQ (reference sequence). Germline trimming cut 3 bases from V and 7 bases from J; bases unmatched to any gene: 9. The CDR3 consists of 16 residues. CDR3 loop: CASSFHLAGGSHTQYF. The CDR3 DNA reads as TGTGCCAGCAGCTTCCATCTAGCGGGAGGCTCGCATACGCAGTATTTT.

The chain links TRBV29-1 to TRBJ2-1; D is perhaps TRBD2 (6 bases). The germline V gene has CDR1 SQVTM and CDR2 ANQGSEA. The V end was cut by 1 base, the J end by 9 bases, with 19 bases between. The CDR3 has 15 amino acids. The CDR3 sequence is CSVEGWEVGGFEQFF. The CDR3 bases are TGCAGCGTTGAAGGCTGGGAGGTTGGGGGTTTTGAGCAGTTCTTC.

The chain carries TRBV4-1 and TRBJ1-1, with no clear D. Trimming cost V 0 bases and J 9 bases, with 11 bases left between them. Per germline, CDR1 MGHRA and CDR2 YSYEKL. CDR3 length: 13 amino acids. The CDR3 region is CASSQDVRGQAFF. The CDR3 nucleotides are TGCGCCAGCAGCCAAGATGTCCGAGGGCAAGCTTTCTTT.

The CDR3 DNA is TGTGCCAGCTCACCTCCACCCGGGACAGGGGACACTCGACATGGCTACACCTTC. This encodes CASSPPPGTGDTRHGYTF. This chain connects TRBV18 to TRBJ1-2; 10 bases fit TRBD1. The ends lost 3 bases at V and 6 bases at J; junction bases unmatched: 16. CDR3 size: 18 residues. CDR1 is KGHSH and CDR2 is LQKENI in the germline V gene.

This rearrangement joins TRBV7-2 to TRBJ2-3, with D possibly being TRBD2 (6 bases). The ends were cut back, 5 bases at V and 2 bases at J, with 14 bases in the middle. The CDR3 has 15 amino acids. Germline assignment: CDR1 SGHTA and CDR2 FQGNSA. CDR3 nucleotide sequence: TGTGCCAGCAGCCCCCCTGGGGGACTCACAGATACGCAGTATTTT. Protein: CASSPPGGLTDTQYF. Full variable domain (rest looked up from reference TRBV7-2 and TRBJ2-3): GAGVSQSPSNKVTEKGKDVELRCDPISGHTALYWYRQSLGQGLEFLIYFQGNSAPDKSGLPSDRFSAERTGGSVSTLTIQRTQQEDSAVYLCASSPPGGLTDTQYFGPGTRLTVL.

This chain connects TRBV6-6 to TRBJ2-1; 9 nucleotides agree with TRBD2. This CDR3 contains 15 residues. From germline, CDR1 is MNHNY and CDR2 SVGAGI (reference sequence). Trimming at V came to 5 bases and at J to 0 bases, leaving 2 bases not matched to a gene. The DNA of the CDR3 is TGTGCCAGCAGTAATAGCGGGAGCTCCTACAATGAGCAGTTCTTC. Its translation: CASSNSGSSYNEQFF.

The chain joins TRBV7-6 to TRBJ1-3, with TRBD1 matching 8 bases. V dropped 2 bases and J dropped 4; count of bases not matched to a gene: 10. Germline CDR1 and CDR2: SGHVS and FNYEAQ. The CDR3 extends over 17 amino acids. The CDR3 DNA follows: TGTGCCAGCAGCTTAAATGGCAGGGGGCTATGGGGAAACACCATATATTTT. Protein sequence: CASSLNGRGLWGNTIYF.

The chain uses TRBV7-9 and TRBJ2-1; tentatively, D is TRBD2 (6 bases). CDR3 length equals 15 residues. Trimming stripped 0 bases from V and 10 bases from J, with 16 bases between. Germline values: CDR1 SEHNR, CDR2 FQNEAQ (reference sequence). CDR3 protein: CASSLAGLGAWEQFF. The CDR3 region has the DNA TGTGCCAGCAGCTTAGCGGGACTCGGGGCGTGGGAGCAGTTCTTC.

V and J are TRBV7-6 and TRBJ1-3, with 7 positions matching TRBD1. Trimming cost V 5 bases and J 2 bases; bases outside gene matches: 15. This CDR3 region has 18 residues. Germline CDR1 reads SGHVS; CDR2 reads FNYEAQ. The CDR3 nucleotides read TGTGCCAGCAGCACCCTACTAGGGGGCGAACAAACTGGAAACACCATATATTTT. It is translated as CASSTLLGGEQTGNTIYF.

This clone occurred once. The gene calls are TRBV2 and TRBJ2-7; tentative D call: TRBD1 (5 bases). Trimming removed 4 bases from V and 12 bases from J, with 10 bases in between. The germline gives CDR1 SNHLY, CDR2 FYNNEI. This CDR3 comprises 10 residues. CDR3 in amino acids: CASSVGTGYF. In DNA, the CDR3 is TGTGCCAGCAGTGTGGGAACAGGGTACTTC.

The chain employs TRBV30 and TRBJ1-6; D gene ambiguous. Germline values: CDR1 GTSNPN, CDR2 SVGIG (reference sequence). V was clipped by 1 base and J by 6 bases, with 7 bases between them. CDR3 length equals 13 residues. CDR3 amino acids: CAWSGGGNSPLHF. CDR3 DNA: TGTGCCTGGAGTGGAGGAGGTAATTCACCCCTCCACTTT.

In DNA form, the CDR3 reads TGCGCCAGCAGCTTGGGACTTAGCTATGGCTACACCTTC. This translates into CASSLGLSYGYTF. The chain links TRBV5-1 to TRBJ1-2, with no clear D. This CDR3 has 13 amino acids. V was trimmed by 0 bases and J by 4 bases, leaving 7 bases between them. Germline CDR1 SGHRS, CDR2 YFSETQ.

CDR3 in DNA: TGTGCCAGCAGTTTGGGGGCCCAGGCCGGGGAGCTGTTTTTT. Translation: CASSLGAQAGELFF. The J gene is TRBJ2-2, the V gene TRBV2, with D tentatively TRBD1 (6 bases). Germline assignment: CDR1 SNHLY and CDR2 FYNNEI. V was shortened by 5 bases and J by 6 bases, with 13 bases between the two germline ends. This CDR3 is built from 14 residues.

The V and J genes are TRBV10-3 and TRBJ1-1, with 7 bases identical to TRBD1. Losses at the gene ends were 3 bases for V and 11 bases for J; bases not matched to a gene: 12. Germline V gene sequence: CDR1 ENHRY, CDR2 SYGVKD. This CDR3 contains 14 residues. Here the CDR3 reads CAISDPKGAGEAFF. The CDR3 nucleotides are TGTGCCATCAGTGACCCGAAGGGGGCGGGTGAGGCTTTCTTT.

The chain joins TRBV2 to TRBJ1-2; D uncertain. V lost 11 bases to trimming and J lost 4 bases, with 23 bases between them. This CDR3 has 15 residues. Germline loops: CDR1 SNHLY, CDR2 FYNNEI. Here the CDR3 reads CAGLARQRTGYGYTF. The CDR3 bases are TGTGCCGGGTTAGCACGCCAACGAACGGGCTATGGCTACACCTTC.

CDR3 nucleotides: TGTGCCAGCAGCCCCGGGACTAGCGGGAGGTCTGGGGCCAACGTCCTGACTTTC. As protein: CASSPGTSGRSGANVLTF. V gene TRBV7-2 combines with J gene TRBJ2-6; 15 positions match TRBD2. CDR3 length: 18 amino acids. The junction had 3 bases not matched to a gene; V was cut back by 5 bases and J by 1 base. CDR1 and CDR2 from the germline V gene are SGHTA and FQGNSA.